Detailed here is one TCR beta chain. Its specificity is unknown. This record belongs to a study of T cell responses to AZD1222 COVID-19 vaccine. Notes on the study in general: Spike-specific TCR breadth and depth grew following two AZD1222 doses. Donors were chiefly white British, with a greater number of females, and clonal diversity was perhaps underestimated. The CD4 TCRs associated with vaccination extended across spike and predominated at 160-218 and 743-854. Among those given AZD1222, only five or six were seropositive at baseline.

The germline V and J ends were trimmed by 6 bases and 7 bases, with 13 bases remaining between them. Germline V gene sequence: CDR1 SGHVS, CDR2 FQNEAQ. This CDR3 has 13 amino acids. Generated by immunoSEQ multiplex PCR, the TCRdb table keeps only in-frame clones and is missing some. The sample has more than 140,000 clones; around 89% are singletons. The sample here was peripheral blood, taken on day 0 of MenACWY control vaccination. The rearrangement joins TRBV7-8 to TRBJ1-5, with D possibly TRBD1 on 6 matching bases. This receptor was obtained from an adult in good health. In nucleotides, the CDR3 is TGTGCCAGCAGGGCAGGGGTGGGGCAGCCCCAGCATTTT. It specifies CASRAGVGQPQHF.